Included here is one T cell receptor beta chain sequence, with context. Its antigen is unknown. Allogeneic regulatory or mature dendritic cells were co-cultured for under six days with CFSE-labeled sorted T cells at 1:10. Memory T cells were CD45RO+, naive were CD45RA+, sorted by FACS. This sample was taken from a study of regulatory dendritic cells for organ transplantation. Findings and caveats of the study: Alloreactive memory CD8+ T cell pools varied considerably between individuals.

Assay: immunoSEQ multiplex PCR; the TCRdb copy retains only in-frame clones and omits some. The sample carries roughly 11,000 clones, under 90% recorded once. This clonotype was sampled from a human donor in good health. Specimen: naive CD8+ T cells from blood cultured with dendritic cells. Subset of the sample: CD45RA+ naive T cells.

DNA for the CDR3: TGTGCCAGCAGCCAGGGACACCTCTCTGGAAACACCATATATTTT. Translating it yields CASSQGHLSGNTIYF. This chain connects TRBV28 to TRBJ1-3, with a tentative D call TRBD1 (6 bases). This CDR3 contains 15 residues. Germline values: CDR1 MDHEN, CDR2 SYDVKM. The V gene lost 6 bases and the J gene lost 0 bases, with 12 bases spanning the gap.